The clone carrying this T cell receptor beta chain was detected only a few times. Its matching antigen is unknown. PCR was performed a second time for roughly 7 to 12 cycles using a sample-barcoded 5' primer and a J-beta primer mix. MiXCR, run by TCRdb on the 5' RACE reads, gives a single entry per CDR3 protein. In the table there are approximately 1,000,000 distinct CDR3 sequences, less than 45% of which are singletons. The CDR3 runs to 14 residues. With 2 bases removed from V and 1 base from J, the gap between germline ends came to 5 bases. Germline-derived CDR1 and CDR2 are SNHLY and FYNNEI. Donors were systemically healthy Caucasian individuals from Russia aged about 6 to 95 years. The data derive from a study of blood T cells in healthy people across ages. Study observations and caveats: Changes in expanded clonotypes were possibly confounded, as the CMV status of donors was unknown. When set beside aged donors, long-lived donors presented more naive CD4+ cells and higher diversity. In these data, TCR beta diversity tracked strongly with naive T cell percentage.

This TCR derives from a man younger than 30 in good health. Sequenced sample: blood. The chain uses TRBV2 and TRBJ1-4; D ambiguous. The CDR3 nucleotides are TGTGCCAGCAGTGAATACCGAACTAATGAAAAACTGTTTTTT. Translated: CASSEYRTNEKLFF.